The sequence of this T cell receptor (beta chain) was determined in a study of cytotoxic CD8 clonotypes in ibrutinib-treated CLL. On the study more broadly: Median treatment time before response sampling was approximately twelve months, range 6 to 36.

In the case of this clone: The antigen is unknown.

The CDR3 runs to 18 residues. The J segment lost 0 bases and the V segment lost 4 bases, leaving 5 bases of the junction unmatched. Germline loops: CDR1 SGHDN, CDR2 FVKESK. General study points: Treatment saw public clonotypes, which were uncommon, either contract or stay stable.

Deep sequencing aimed at 1 in 200,000 to 1 in 1 million T cells' resolution. Sequenced by immunoSEQ multiplex PCR; TCRdb stores in-frame clones only, minus some. The sample gives 7,300 or so clones, 65% to 85% of which show up once; roughly 3.8% is in the top ten. The input for sequencing was PBMCs, taken before ibrutinib treatment. The chain couples TRBV14 to TRBJ2-1; TRBD2 aligns across 14 bases. The receptor comes from a human donor with chronic lymphocytic leukemia. CDR3 bases: TGTGCCAGCAGCCGCCCCGGGACTAGCGGGAGCTCCTACAATGAGCAGTTCTTC. It specifies CASSRPGTSGSSYNEQFF.